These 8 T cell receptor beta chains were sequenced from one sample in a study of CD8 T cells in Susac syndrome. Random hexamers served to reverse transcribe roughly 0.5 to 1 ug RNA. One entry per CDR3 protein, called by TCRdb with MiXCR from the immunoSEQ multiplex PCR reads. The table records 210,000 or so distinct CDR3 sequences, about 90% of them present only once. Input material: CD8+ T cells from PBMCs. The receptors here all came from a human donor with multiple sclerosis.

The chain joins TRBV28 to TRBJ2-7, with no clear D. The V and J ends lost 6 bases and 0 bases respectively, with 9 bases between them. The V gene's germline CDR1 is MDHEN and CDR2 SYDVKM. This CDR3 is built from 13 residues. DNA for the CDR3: TGTGCCAGCAGAAACAGTCCCTCCTACGAGCAGTACTTC. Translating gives CASRNSPSYEQYF.

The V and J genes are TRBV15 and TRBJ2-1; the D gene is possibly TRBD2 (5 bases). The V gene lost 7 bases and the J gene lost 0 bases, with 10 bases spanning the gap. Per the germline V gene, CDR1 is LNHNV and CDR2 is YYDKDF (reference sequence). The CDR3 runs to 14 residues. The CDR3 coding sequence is TGTGCCACCACCCTTGGGAGCTCCTACAATGAGCAGTTCTTC. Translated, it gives CATTLGSSYNEQFF.

CDR3 in amino acids: CASSLTVGDTELLVQYF. The DNA for the CDR3 is TGTGCCAGCAGCTTAACGGTCGGGGACACCGAACTACTTGTGCAGTACTTC. V usage is TRBV7-9 and J usage is TRBJ2-7, with a tentative D call TRBD1 (6 bases). The V gene's germline CDR1 is SEHNR and CDR2 FQNEAQ (reference sequence). The ends were cut back, 2 bases at V and 9 bases at J, with 26 bases in the middle. CDR3 length equals 17 residues.

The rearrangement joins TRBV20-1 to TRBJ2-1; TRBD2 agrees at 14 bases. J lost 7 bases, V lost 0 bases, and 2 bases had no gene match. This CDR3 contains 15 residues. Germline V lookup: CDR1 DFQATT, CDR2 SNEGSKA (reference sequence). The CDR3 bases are TGCAGTGCTAGAGAGGGGACTAGCGGGAGAAATGAGCAGTTCTTC. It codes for CSAREGTSGRNEQFF.

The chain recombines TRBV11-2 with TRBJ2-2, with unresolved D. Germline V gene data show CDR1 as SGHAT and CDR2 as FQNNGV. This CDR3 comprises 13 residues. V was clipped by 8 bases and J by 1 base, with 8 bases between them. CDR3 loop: CASSQENTGELFF. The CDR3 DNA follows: TGTGCCAGCTCCCAGGAGAACACCGGGGAGCTGTTTTTT.

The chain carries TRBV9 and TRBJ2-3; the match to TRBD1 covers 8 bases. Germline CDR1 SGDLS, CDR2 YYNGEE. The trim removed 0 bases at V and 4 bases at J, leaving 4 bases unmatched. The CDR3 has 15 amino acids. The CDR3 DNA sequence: TGTGCCAGCAGCGTAGAGACAGGGGAACCAGATACGCAGTATTTT. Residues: CASSVETGEPDTQYF.

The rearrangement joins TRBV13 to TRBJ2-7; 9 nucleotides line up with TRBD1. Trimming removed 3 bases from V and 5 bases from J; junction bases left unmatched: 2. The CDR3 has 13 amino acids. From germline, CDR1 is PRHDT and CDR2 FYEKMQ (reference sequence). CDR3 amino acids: CASSFGQGNEQYF. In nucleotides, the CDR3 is TGTGCCAGCAGCTTCGGACAGGGGAACGAGCAGTACTTC.

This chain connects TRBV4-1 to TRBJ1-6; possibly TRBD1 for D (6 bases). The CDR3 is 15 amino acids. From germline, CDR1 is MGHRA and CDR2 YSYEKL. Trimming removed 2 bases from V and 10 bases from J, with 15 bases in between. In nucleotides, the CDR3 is TGCGCCAGCAGCCAACTGACAGGAGCGGGATCACCCCTCCACTTT. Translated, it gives CASSQLTGAGSPLHF.